One sample yielded the 16 T cell receptor beta chains listed below, sequenced in a study of regulatory T cells in long-lasting Graves disease. Both iRepertoire HTBI primers and Arm-PCR of CDR3 regions were used to build the TCR beta libraries. TCRdb processed the multiplex PCR reads anew with MiXCR; each CDR3 protein has one entry. The table shows about 470,000 distinct CDR3 sequences, with around 20% occurring only once. Documented time point: persistent/refractory GD, antithyroid drugs over 5 years with positive TRAb. After RNA was extracted from PBMCs, the TCR library was made from it. Sequences were derived from peripheral blood mononuclear cells (PBMCs), sampled when the disease was refractory, from a patient treated with antithyroid drugs. The receptors were gathered from a female donor with Graves disease.

In its sample, this clonotype was seen a few times. The CDR3 DNA is TGTGCCAGCAGCCAGGGACAGGGGTCTCAGCCCCAGCATTTT. It specifies CASSQGQGSQPQHF. The V call is TRBV3-1, the J call TRBJ1-5; 10 positions match TRBD1. Germline trimming cut 3 bases from V and 6 bases from J; bases unmatched to any gene: 2. CDR1 is LGHDT and CDR2 is YNNKEL in the germline V gene (reference sequence). The CDR3 has 14 residues.

Of note for this clonotype: This sequence may be a read error, since a much larger clone differs from it by one base. The V and J genes are TRBV27 and TRBJ2-7; D not certain. Germline V gene sequence: CDR1 MNHEY, CDR2 SMNVEV (reference sequence). V lost 3 bases to trimming and J lost 0 bases, with 6 bases between them. This CDR3 spans 13 amino acids. CDR3 residues: CASSFLVSYEQYF. In DNA form, the CDR3 reads TGTGCCAGCAGTTTTCTAGTCTCCTACGAGCAGTACTTC.

This clonotype was recorded many times. The chain links TRBV28 to TRBJ2-5; 9 bases fit TRBD2. The J segment lost 3 bases and the V segment lost 3 bases, leaving 5 bases of the junction unmatched. Germline CDR1 MDHEN, CDR2 SYDVKM. The CDR3 has 15 amino acids. CDR3 residues: CASSFWREGKETQYF. Here the CDR3 DNA reads TGTGCCAGCAGTTTCTGGCGGGAGGGAAAAGAGACCCAGTACTTC.

In this sample, this clonotype turned up many times. The chain carries TRBV6-1 and TRBJ1-2; 12 bases line up with TRBD1. The CDR3 runs to 18 residues. Germline assignment: CDR1 MNHNS and CDR2 SASEGT. Germline trimming cut 6 bases from V and 8 bases from J; bases unmatched to any gene: 19. This CDR3 reads CASREGAGTGGVQGGYTF. The CDR3 region has the DNA TGTGCCAGCAGAGAGGGGGCCGGGACAGGGGGCGTCCAAGGGGGCTACACCTTC.

This clonotype has ten or more counts. The rearrangement links TRBV12-3 or TRBV12-4 to TRBJ1-4, with 7 bases aligning to TRBD1. There are 16 residues in the CDR3. V gave up 6 bases and J gave up 3 bases; unmatched junction bases: 10. The CDR3 here is CASRSVRQGANEKLFF. The CDR3 DNA sequence: TGTGCCAGCAGATCCGTCCGACAGGGAGCTAATGAAAAACTGTTTTTT.

This clonotype has at least ten counts. The rearrangement joins TRBV13 to TRBJ2-7; TRBD2 matches 13 bases. Germline V gene lookup returns CDR1 PRHDT and CDR2 FYEKMQ (reference sequence). CDR3 size: 15 residues. V lost 3 bases to trimming and J lost 4 bases; unmatched junction nucleotides: 3. CDR3 sequence reads: CASSLKGLAGYEQYF. The CDR3 DNA reads TGTGCCAGCAGCTTGAAGGGACTAGCGGGGTACGAGCAGTACTTC.

This clonotype has ten or more counts. DNA of the CDR3: TGTGCCAGCAGGACCCCCCGTAGTAGGGTAGCGAACTATGGCTACACCTTC. This codes for CASRTPRSRVANYGYTF. This chain uses TRBV28 with TRBJ1-2; D is undetermined. Germline CDR1 and CDR2: MDHEN and SYDVKM. The CDR3 length is 17 residues. The ends were cut back, 6 bases at V and 2 bases at J, with 22 bases in the middle.

At least ten counts were recorded for this clonotype. The CDR3 DNA follows: TGTGCCAGCAGCTTATCAGGGAGTCAGCCCCAGCATTTT. Encoded protein: CASSLSGSQPQHF. The chain couples TRBV7-2 to TRBJ1-5, with D possibly matching TRBD1 (5 bases). V was cut by 2 bases and J by 6 bases, with 8 bases left in between. Germline V gene data show CDR1 as SGHTA and CDR2 as FQGNSA. The CDR3 totals 13 residues.

The chain recombines TRBV5-1 with TRBJ2-4; 15 bases match TRBD2. Germline loops: CDR1 SGHRS, CDR2 YFSETQ. This CDR3 region has 14 residues. J lost 16 bases, V lost 4 bases, and 9 bases had no gene match. CDR3 in DNA: TGCGCCAGCAGCACAGGACTAGCGGGAGGGCCAAACTACTTC. Its protein product is CASSTGLAGGPNYF.

This clonotype occurred a few times. The chain has TRBV6-1 and TRBJ2-5, with 8 bases fitting TRBD2. The CDR3 has 15 residues. Germline lookup yields CDR1 MNHNS and CDR2 SASEGT. After removal of 6 bases from V and 1 base from J, the junction contained 7 bases not matched to a gene. CDR3 region: CASRGSGNSQETQYF. CDR3 DNA sequence: TGTGCCAGCAGGGGTAGCGGGAACTCCCAAGAGACCCAGTACTTC.

This chain connects TRBV5-1 to TRBJ2-2, with 11 bases lining up with TRBD2. Unmatched junction bases numbered 2, after V lost 3 bases and J lost 1 base. The CDR3 consists of 16 residues. Germline V CDR1 and CDR2: SGHRS, YFSETQ. The CDR3 spells CASSSGTSGNTGELFF. The CDR3 coding sequence is TGCGCCAGCAGCTCTGGGACTAGCGGGAACACCGGGGAGCTGTTTTTT.

This clonotype was observed many times. The rearrangement joins TRBV2 to TRBJ2-2; D uncertain. V lost 5 bases to trimming and J lost 0 bases, with 19 bases between them. The CDR3 length is 18 residues. Germline V CDR1 and CDR2: SNHLY, FYNNEI. CDR3 in amino acids: CASSSIWAKAANTGELFF. In DNA form, the CDR3 reads TGTGCCAGCAGTAGCATTTGGGCCAAGGCCGCGAACACCGGGGAGCTGTTTTTT.

The chain is built from TRBV20-1 and TRBJ2-2; D possibly corresponds to TRBD1 (5 bases). This CDR3 spans 16 amino acids. Germline V gives CDR1 DFQATT, CDR2 SNEGSKA (reference sequence). V lost 3 bases to trimming and J lost 1 base, with 15 bases between them. The CDR3 sequence is CSASATAQGNTGELFF. CDR3 sequence (DNA): TGCAGTGCTAGTGCTACAGCCCAGGGGAACACCGGGGAGCTGTTTTTT.

The chain has TRBV5-4 and TRBJ2-5; TRBD2 matches at 11 bases. The germline CDR1 and CDR2 sequences are SGHNT and YYREEE (reference sequence). The CDR3 is 16 amino acids. V was clipped by 4 bases and J by 0 bases; unmatched bases: 5. The CDR3 protein is CASSKMTSGNQETQYF. The CDR3 DNA sequence: TGTGCCAGCAGCAAGATGACTAGCGGGAACCAAGAGACCCAGTACTTC.

This clonotype has a count of ten or more. One junction end does not reproduce the germline sequence, and a read error may be involved. The rearrangement uses TRBV10-3 and TRBJ1-2; D remains ambiguous. The germline V gene has CDR1 ENHRY and CDR2 SYGVKD. This CDR3 region has 12 residues. The CDR3 sequence is CAISESSARWDF. The CDR3 DNA is TGTGCCATCAGTGAGTCATCGGCGCGGTGGGACTTC.

The J gene is TRBJ2-3, the V gene TRBV28, with 9 bases fitting TRBD1. With V trimmed by 4 bases and J by 3 bases, 8 bases remained unmatched. The CDR3 runs to 16 residues. CDR1 and CDR2 (germline): MDHEN, SYDVKM. The CDR3 DNA sequence: TGTGCCAGCAGTTCCTACGGGACAGGGAGGACAGATACGCAGTATTTT. Translated: CASSSYGTGRTDTQYF.